Below, 14 T cell receptor beta chains from the same sample are listed, as sequenced in a study of glioma-infiltrating T cells. Using RNA template, CDR3s of TCR alpha and beta were amplified with iRepertoire arm-PCR. MiXCR, applied by TCRdb to the multiplex PCR reads, yields one record per CDR3 protein. The table records about 180,000 distinct CDR3 sequences, about 40% of them present only once. The sample comprised glioma tissue, nonneoplastic brain tissue, or PBMCs (not recorded which). All receptors come from a human donor with low-grade glioma or glioblastoma, undergoing nonglioma brain surgery, or in good health (not recorded which).

This clonotype was detected many times. The chain has TRBV4-2 and TRBJ1-2; TRBD1 agrees at 7 bases. Trimming took 5 bases from V and 8 from J; bases not matched to a gene: 5. Per the germline V gene, CDR1 is LGHNA and CDR2 is YNFKEQ. The CDR3 runs 12 residues. The CDR3 here is CASSVQGTGYTF. In nucleotides, the CDR3 is TGTGCCAGCAGCGTACAGGGGACCGGCTACACCTTC.

V usage is TRBV19 and J usage is TRBJ2-7, with 11 bases fitting TRBD1. V dropped 4 bases and J dropped 4; count of bases not matched to a gene: 6. CDR1 is LNHDA, CDR2 SQIVND, per germline (reference sequence). The CDR3 contains 15 residues. The CDR3 DNA reads TGTGCCAGTAGTACATGGGACAGGGGGACGTACGAGCAGTACTTC. Translating it yields CASSTWDRGTYEQYF.

This clonotype was observed a few times. The chain links TRBV24-1 to TRBJ2-7; 11 positions match TRBD2. The V gene end was trimmed by 3 bases and the J gene end by 4 bases; junction bases not matched to a gene: 7. The CDR3 covers 16 residues. Per germline, CDR1 KGHDR and CDR2 SFDVKD. The CDR3 DNA is TGTGCCACCAGTGATCCCGGGACTAGCGGCGTATACGAGCAGTACTTC. Translation: CATSDPGTSGVYEQYF.

Ten or more counts support this clonotype. The chain is built from TRBV6-1 and TRBJ2-1, with TRBD2 matching 11 bases. This CDR3 is built from 15 residues. From germline, CDR1 is MNHNS and CDR2 SASEGT. V lost 4 bases to trimming and J lost 10 bases; unmatched junction nucleotides: 9. The CDR3 sequence is CASSAILAGVGEQFF. In DNA form, the CDR3 reads TGTGCCAGCAGTGCCATACTAGCGGGAGTAGGAGAGCAGTTCTTC.

Remarks on this clonotype: A junction end diverges from the germline sequence, so it may reflect a read error. V is TRBV5-4 and J is TRBJ1-1, with 9 bases identical to TRBD1. The CDR3 consists of 13 residues. Per the germline V gene, CDR1 is SGHNT and CDR2 is YYREEE (reference sequence). The CDR3 bases are TGTACCAGCAGCACGACAGGGGGGACTGAAGCTTTCTTT. It translates to CTSSTTGGTEAFF. Full variable domain (remainder filled in from reference TRBV5-4 and TRBJ1-1): ETGVTQSPTHLIKTRGQQVTLRCSSQSGHNTVSWYQQALGQGPQFIFQYYREEENGRGNFPPRFSGLQFPNYSSELNVNALELDDSALYLCTSSTTGGTEAFFGQGTRLTVV.

This clonotype was recorded many times. The rearrangement joins TRBV6-1 to TRBJ2-5; 10 bases fit TRBD2. Germline loops: CDR1 MNHNS, CDR2 SASEGT. The CDR3 runs 14 residues. The V gene end was trimmed by 6 bases and the J gene end by 3 bases; junction bases not matched to a gene: 4. The CDR3 DNA reads TGTGCCAGCAGCTTCGGACTAGCGGAAGAGACCCAGTACTTC. Amino acids: CASSFGLAEETQYF.

The sample holds many counts of this clonotype. The chain couples TRBV20-1 to TRBJ2-1; D might be TRBD2 (6 bases). Trimming stripped 6 bases from V and 9 bases from J, with 24 bases between. CDR1 DFQATT and CDR2 SNEGSKA come from the germline V gene (reference sequence). This CDR3 is 15 amino acids long. The CDR3: CSAGPGASRAGEQFF. The CDR3 coding sequence is TGCAGTGCGGGACCGGGAGCCAGCCGGGCCGGTGAGCAGTTCTTC.

The chain uses TRBV6-5 and TRBJ2-3; either TRBD1 or TRBD2 may fit D (5 bases each). This CDR3 is built from 14 residues. Trimming cost V 7 bases and J 2 bases, with 13 bases left between them. CDR1 is MNHEY and CDR2 is SVGAGI in the germline V gene. CDR3 loop: CASTRDAFTDTQYF. CDR3 coding DNA: TGTGCCAGCACCCGGGACGCGTTCACAGATACGCAGTATTTT.

Concerning this clonotype itself: This may arise from a read error, as a much more abundant clone is one base away. The chain has TRBV28 and TRBJ2-5; 7 bases are shared with TRBD2. Germline trimming cut 7 bases from V and 5 bases from J; bases unmatched to any gene: 10. Germline assignment: CDR1 MDHEN and CDR2 SYDVKM. This CDR3 is built from 14 residues. The CDR3 region has the DNA TGTGCCAGCACCCTAGCGGACCCCCTGGAGACCCAGTACTTC. Encoded protein: CASTLADPLETQYF.

This clonotype has ten or more counts. Written as DNA, the CDR3 is TGTGCCACCAGCAAAGAGACAAACCAGGTCGGCGAGCAGTACTTC. This translates into CATSKETNQVGEQYF. The V gene is TRBV15, the J gene TRBJ2-7, with no clear D. This CDR3 contains 15 residues. V lost 4 bases and J lost 6, with 19 bases in between. Germline CDR1 reads LNHNV; CDR2 reads YYDKDF (reference sequence).

Notes on this clonotype: A much larger clone lies a single base off, so this may be a read error. The V call is TRBV6-1, the J call TRBJ1-2; TRBD1 matches 7 bases. Germline CDR1 and CDR2: MNHNS and SASEGT. The CDR3 loop spans 13 amino acids. The CDR3 nucleotides read TGTGCCATCAGTAAGATAGGGGGCGACGGCTACACCTTC. Its translation is CAISKIGGDGYTF.

The chain is built from TRBV5-4 and TRBJ2-5; D is perhaps TRBD1 or TRBD2 (6 bases each). Trimming left V 3 bases short and J 3 bases short, with 12 bases between. Germline assignment: CDR1 SGHNT and CDR2 YYREEE (reference sequence). The CDR3 spans 14 residues. This CDR3 is CASSSPRGEETQYF. The CDR3 nucleotides are TGTGCCAGCAGCTCTCCGAGGGGGGAAGAGACCCAGTACTTC.

This clonotype was counted ten times or more. V usage is TRBV20-1 and J usage is TRBJ1-1; TRBD1 is a possible D gene (5 bases). Germline lookup yields CDR1 DFQATT and CDR2 SNEGSKA (reference sequence). The CDR3 is 18 amino acids. The V and J ends lost 0 bases and 7 bases respectively, with 27 bases between them. The CDR3 reads CSAREPTVDFSRTFEAFF. The CDR3 DNA reads as TGCAGTGCTAGAGAACCGACAGTCGACTTCAGTAGGACCTTTGAAGCTTTCTTT.

The sample holds many counts of this clonotype. The chain employs TRBV18 and TRBJ2-1, with D perhaps matching TRBD1 (6 bases). Trimming stripped 4 bases from V and 9 bases from J, with 13 bases between. The CDR3 sequence is 13 residues long. Germline CDR1 reads KGHSH; CDR2 reads LQKENI. CDR3 protein: CASSLTGKGEQFF. The CDR3 nucleotides read TGTGCCAGCTCACTTACAGGGAAGGGTGAGCAGTTCTTC. The complete variable domain, with remaining parts taken from reference TRBV18 and TRBJ2-1, reads NAGVMQNPRHLVRRRGQEARLRCSPMKGHSHVYWYRQLPEEGLKFMVYLQKENIIDESGMPKERFSAEFPKEGPSILRIQQVVRGDSAAYFCASSLTGKGEQFFGPGTRLTVL.